This T cell receptor beta chain was sequenced for a study of response to subunit inactivated influenza vaccine (dated by TCRdb to the late 2010s). A note on the overall study: The study used deep quantitative T cell receptor repertoire profiling to track responses to a trivalent subunit inactivated influenza vaccine.

Broader findings and caveats from the paper: It was suggested by the authors that each seasonal influenza vaccination may recruit only a limited number of new T cells.

The CDR3, cysteine through phenylalanine, is 16 amino acids long. The DNA shown is the 48-base CDR3, in frame from base 1. The V end gives up 0 bases and the J end 9 bases, leaving 12 bases in the junction not matched to a gene. CDR1 SGDLS and CDR2 YYNGEE were looked up in the germline V gene. This clonotype showed up just a few times. Its antigen is currently not known. One base away there is no much larger clone; base qualities are not given. Library preparation employed RT-PCR. Data came from an Illumina HiSeq 2500. Using fastp at Q25 and MiXCR, TCRdb reprocessed the public reads and kept productive beta chains. Every entry covers one CDR3 protein and lists the most common genes and DNA from its rows. For this sample the table gives hundreds of thousands of distinct CDR3 sequences, of which about 10% were detected only once. The ten largest clones add up to approximately 10% of the sample.

This specimen consisted of PBMCs from blood, obtained on the day of vaccination. The sequence is built from TRBV9 and TRBJ2-1, with 7 junctional bases fitting TRBD2. The sequence came from a man aged 50 or older who received an inactivated influenza vaccine. Donor details come from another sample of the same person, matched by shared clones. The sequenced DNA is TGTGCCAGCAGCGTAGTAGGCGGGAGAGAGGGTGGTGAGCAGTTCTTC. It codes for CASSVVGGREGGEQFF.